The next 25 T cell receptor beta chains were all read from a single sample in a study of cytomegalovirus exposure and HLA in healthy donors. 60 Vbeta and 13 Jbeta primers were used in PCR. The protocol was immunoSEQ multiplex PCR, while the TCRdb copy is restricted to in-frame clones and leaves out a portion. The sample yields about 100,000 clones, 70% to 75% seen once. The source material was PBMCs. Source of these receptors: a woman aged 18-35 years in good health and CMV-seropositive.

The CDR3 is CASSFVSGGWNSPLHF. Written as DNA, the CDR3 is TGTGCCAGCAGTTTCGTATCTGGGGGGTGGAATTCACCCCTCCACTTT. This chain joins TRBV6-6 and TRBJ1-6; tentatively, D is TRBD1 (5 bases). The germline gives CDR1 MNHNY, CDR2 SVGAGI (reference sequence). Trimming removed 4 bases from V and 7 bases from J, with 17 bases in between. The CDR3 spans 16 residues.

The CDR3 DNA follows: TGTGCCACGACAGATAACTATAATTCACCCCTCCACTTT. Translating it yields CATTDNYNSPLHF. The chain has TRBV6-5 and TRBJ1-6; tentative D call: TRBD1 (5 bases). The V end lost 10 bases, the J end lost 3 bases, and 10 bases lay between the germline ends. Looked up from germline, CDR1 is MNHEY and CDR2 is SVGAGI. There are 13 residues in the CDR3.

The rearrangement joins TRBV9 to TRBJ2-1; D is possibly TRBD2 (5 bases). Trimming took off 0 bases at V and 0 bases at J, with 7 bases between the two ends. The CDR3 has 15 residues. Per germline, CDR1 SGDLS and CDR2 YYNGEE. The CDR3 region is CASSVVGVSYNEQFF. The DNA of the CDR3 is TGTGCCAGCAGCGTAGTCGGGGTCTCCTACAATGAGCAGTTCTTC.

The V call is TRBV5-6, the J call TRBJ1-5; D not resolved. From germline, CDR1 is SGHDT and CDR2 YYEEEE. Trimming pared 0 bases from V and 2 bases from J, leaving 6 bases between. The CDR3 extends over 14 amino acids. The CDR3, as DNA: TGTGCCAGCAGCTTGGGGACTGGCAATCAGCCCCAGCATTTT. It codes for CASSLGTGNQPQHF.

The chain links TRBV10-3 to TRBJ2-2; D is unresolved. The CDR3 totals 12 residues. Trimming stripped 5 bases from V and 4 bases from J, with 5 bases between. CDR1 is ENHRY and CDR2 is SYGVKD in the germline V gene. CDR3 sequence reads: CAISPGTGELFF. DNA of the CDR3: TGTGCCATCAGTCCAGGCACCGGGGAGCTGTTTTTT.

This chain joins TRBV9 and TRBJ2-1; D call uncertain. Trimming stripped 0 bases from V and 1 base from J, with 11 bases between. CDR1 is SGDLS and CDR2 is YYNGEE in the germline V gene. This CDR3 comprises 16 residues. The CDR3 protein is CASSVARLDSYNEQFF. The CDR3 region has the DNA TGTGCCAGCAGCGTAGCTAGGCTAGATTCCTACAATGAGCAGTTCTTC.

The rearrangement links TRBV7-2 to TRBJ2-3; D not resolved. This CDR3 has 13 amino acids. In germline, CDR1 is SGHTA, CDR2 FQGNSA. The germline V and J ends were trimmed by 4 bases and 2 bases, with 7 bases remaining between them. The CDR3 coding sequence is TGTGCCAGCAGCTCCCCTTTCACAGATACGCAGTATTTT. Translation: CASSSPFTDTQYF.

This rearrangement joins TRBV19 to TRBJ1-1; the D is unclear. V lost 9 bases to trimming and J lost 5 bases, with 16 bases between them. Germline-derived CDR1 and CDR2 are LNHDA and SQIVND (reference sequence). The CDR3 length is 13 residues. CDR3 in amino acids: CASSPGLRTEAFF. CDR3 DNA sequence: TGTGCCAGCTCCCCGGGTCTCCGGACTGAAGCTTTCTTT.

The chain combines TRBV10-3 with TRBJ2-3; 10 bases fit TRBD2. CDR1 ENHRY and CDR2 SYGVKD come from the germline V gene. V lost 8 bases and J lost 4; bases outside the gene matches: 18. The CDR3 spans 18 residues. CDR3 amino acids: CAISRTSGNRGSSDTQYF. The CDR3 bases are TGTGCCATCTCCCGGACTAGCGGAAACCGGGGATCCTCAGATACGCAGTATTTT.

The CDR3, as DNA: TGTGCCAGCAGTCCCCCGTCAGGCACTGAAGCTTTCTTT. Protein product: CASSPPSGTEAFF. The V and J genes are TRBV27 and TRBJ1-1; D remains ambiguous. The CDR3 contains 13 residues. Germline lookup yields CDR1 MNHEY and CDR2 SMNVEV (reference sequence). V was cut by 5 bases and J by 4 bases, with 11 bases left in between.

This chain links TRBV12-2 with TRBJ1-6. TRBV12-2 is a recognized pseudogene. CDR3 length: 10 amino acids. This chain's CDR3 is CASRPCTLHF. DNA for the CDR3: TGTGCAAGTCGCCCCTGTACCCTCCACTTT.

The chain links TRBV28 to TRBJ1-2; 11 nucleotides match TRBD1. Germline CDR1 is MDHEN and CDR2 is SYDVKM. CDR3 length: 13 residues. The ends lost 5 bases at V and 9 bases at J; junction bases unmatched: 5. CDR3: CASSPGQGGRYTF. The CDR3 region has the DNA TGTGCCAGCAGTCCGGGACAGGGGGGCCGCTACACCTTC.

This chain links TRBV6-5 with TRBJ2-5, with 9 bases aligning to TRBD1. Germline CDR1 and CDR2: MNHEY and SVGAGI. The CDR3 covers 14 residues. Trimming removed 6 bases from V and 11 bases from J; junction bases left unmatched: 13. The CDR3, as DNA: TGTGCCAGCAGACCGCCAAGACAGGGGGAGGGGCAGTACTTC. As protein: CASRPPRQGEGQYF.

The chain employs TRBV7-3 and TRBJ2-3; 12 bases are shared with TRBD2. V lost 5 bases to trimming and J lost 4 bases; unmatched junction nucleotides: 7. The CDR3 totals 16 residues. CDR1 and CDR2 (germline): SGHTA, FQGTGA. The CDR3 is CASSLRLAGAADTQYF. CDR3 in DNA: TGTGCCAGCAGCCTCCGACTAGCGGGGGCAGCAGATACGCAGTATTTT. The full variable domain, with the rest looked up from reference TRBV7-3 and TRBJ2-3, is GAGVSQTPSNKVTEKGKYVELRCDPISGHTALYWYRQSLGQGPEFLIYFQGTGAADDSGLPNDRFFAVRPEGSVSTLKIQRTERGDSAVYLCASSLRLAGAADTQYFGPGTRLTVL.

The chain carries TRBV19 and TRBJ2-1, with a weak D call TRBD1 (6 bases). Germline V CDR1 and CDR2: LNHDA, SQIVND (reference sequence). V was pared by 4 bases and J by 0 bases, with 16 bases between. The CDR3 is 17 residues long. The DNA for the CDR3 is TGTGCCAGTAGTACAGTTGGGGGCTATAGCTCCTACAATGAGCAGTTCTTC. Residues: CASSTVGGYSSYNEQFF.

This chain links TRBV10-3 with TRBJ2-3; 7 positions match TRBD2. This CDR3 spans 13 amino acids. In germline, CDR1 is ENHRY, CDR2 SYGVKD. J gave up 1 base and V 8 bases, and 3 bases lay outside the gene matches. This CDR3 reads CAIRTSGTDTQYF. The CDR3 DNA reads as TGTGCCATCCGTACTAGCGGCACAGATACGCAGTATTTT.

This clone was observed a handful of times. The CDR3 coding sequence is TGTGCCAGCAGCGTAGACGTGGGGGGGGATACGCAGTATTTT. Residues: CASSVDVGGDTQYF. This rearrangement joins TRBV9 to TRBJ2-3; 7 bases match TRBD2. The CDR3 totals 14 residues. The V gene's germline CDR1 is SGDLS and CDR2 YYNGEE. V shed 0 bases, J shed 6 bases, and the junction held 4 bases outside the gene matches.

The gene calls are TRBV5-1 and TRBJ2-5; 8 bases match TRBD1. The CDR3 sequence is 14 residues long. The germline V gene has CDR1 SGHRS and CDR2 YFSETQ. V shed 4 bases, J shed 5 bases, and the junction held 7 bases outside the gene matches. The CDR3 DNA is TGCGCCAGCAGCACCGGGACAGGTCCGGAGACCCAGTACTTC. The encoded protein is CASSTGTGPETQYF.

This rearrangement joins TRBV25-1 to TRBJ2-7, with TRBD2 matching 8 bases. The ends lost 4 bases at V and 6 bases at J; junction bases unmatched: 14. The CDR3 sequence is 16 residues long. From germline, CDR1 is MGHDK and CDR2 SYGVNS. The CDR3 spells CASSGDPAGASSEQYF. CDR3 nucleotides: TGTGCCAGCAGTGGCGACCCAGCGGGGGCTAGTAGCGAGCAGTACTTC.

The chain employs TRBV7-9 and TRBJ2-1; D not resolved. Germline V lookup: CDR1 SEHNR, CDR2 FQNEAQ (reference sequence). There are 13 residues in the CDR3. V was clipped by 3 bases and J by 4 bases, with 7 bases between them. For the CDR3, the DNA is TGTGCCAGCAGCTTGGTCAGATACAATGAGCAGTTCTTC. Residues: CASSLVRYNEQFF.

The chain's CDR3 is CASSIGGFEQYF. The CDR3 nucleotides are TGTGCCAGTAGTATAGGAGGGTTCGAGCAGTACTTC. This sequence joins TRBV19 and TRBJ2-7; possible D gene TRBD2, 5 bases. The CDR3 consists of 12 residues. Germline values: CDR1 LNHDA, CDR2 SQIVND (reference sequence). V lost 1 base to trimming and J lost 6 bases, with 7 bases between them.

The chain recombines TRBV19 with TRBJ1-5; perhaps TRBD1 as D (5 bases). V lost 6 bases and J 4 bases, leaving 7 bases between the germline ends. CDR1 is LNHDA, CDR2 SQIVND, per germline (reference sequence). The CDR3 totals 12 residues. CDR3 DNA: TGTGCCAGTAGGGCAGGGAATCAGCCCCAGCATTTT. Translated, it gives CASRAGNQPQHF.

The chain is built from TRBV27 and TRBJ2-6; a weak D match, TRBD1 (5 bases). Trimming left V 4 bases short and J 0 bases short, with 13 bases between. CDR3 length equals 17 residues. Germline CDR1 reads MNHEY; CDR2 reads SMNVEV (reference sequence). As DNA, the CDR3 is TGTGCCAGCAGTTCGTGGGGCAGTAGCTCTGGGGCCAACGTCCTGACTTTC. It translates to CASSSWGSSSGANVLTF.

J is TRBJ2-7 and V is TRBV27, with TRBD2 matching over 10 bases. Germline assignment: CDR1 MNHEY and CDR2 SMNVEV (reference sequence). This CDR3 spans 14 amino acids. V lost 5 bases and J lost 3; bases outside the gene matches: 4. CDR3 loop: CASSTSGANYEQYF. CDR3 DNA sequence: TGTGCCAGCAGTACTAGCGGGGCTAACTACGAGCAGTACTTC.

A single count supports this clone. The chain carries TRBV10-2 and TRBJ2-5, with a possible D match to TRBD1 (5 bases). The end of the DNA aligns better with TRBJ2-7, so the J call may be wrong. CDR1 is WSHSY, CDR2 SAAADI, per germline. The CDR3 is 12 amino acids. Here the CDR3 reads CASTTGSGEQYF. The DNA for the CDR3 is TGCGCCAGCACTACAGGTTCGGGCGAGCAGTACTTC.